Sequencing of this T cell receptor (beta chain) was carried out in a study of CD8 T cells in Susac syndrome (dated by TCRdb to between 2018 and 2020). Some background on the complete study: Repertoire sequencing was used to test whether CD8+ T cell activation and differentiation in Susac syndrome was antigen driven. CD8+ T cell repertoire clonality was compared between about a dozen healthy donors, about 14 Susac syndrome patients and 15 multiple sclerosis patients.

High-throughput TCR beta sequencing profiled peripheral blood CD8+ and CD4+ T cells from healthy donors, Susac syndrome patients and multiple sclerosis patients. The multiple sclerosis controls were treatment-naive patients who had stable or active relapsing-remitting disease and met the revised McDonald criteria. Bulk CD8+ and CD4+ T cells were purified by magnetic negative isolation, while CD8+ TEMRA cells were enriched using FACS. Blood was drawn into EDTA tubes, processed within 24 hours, and PBMCs were isolated by density gradient centrifugation. PBMCs destined for TCR sequencing were cryopreserved in liquid nitrogen and later thawed in a 37 °C water bath. The sorted or isolated CD4+, CD8+ and CD8+ TEMRA cells had a purity of 90% or higher. Overall study outcomes, separate from this receptor: The number of individuals in the TCR sequencing and HLA analysis was acknowledged as relatively small.

As regards this clonotype: What this receptor recognizes is not known. Base qualities are not provided; no much larger clone lies one nucleotide away.

Cut back by 7 bases and 0 bases, the V and J ends lie 14 bases apart. The CDR1 and CDR2 encoded by the germline V gene are SGDLS and YYNGEE. The CDR3 starts with the cysteine, ends with the phenylalanine, and has 14 residues. The read is trimmed to its CDR3 DNA, 42 bases read in frame from base 1. RNA was extracted with the RNeasy kit and about 0.45 to 1 ug was reverse transcribed using random hexamers. TCR beta CDR3 regions were amplified with the immunoSEQ multiplex PCR assay covering 54 Vbeta and 13 Jbeta segments. To correct PCR amplification bias, a synthetic template baseline was used for both primer optimization and computational correction. As for the original processing: Reads were annotated to V, D and J genes according to IMGT and were analyzed with immunoSEQ Analyzer, with only productive sequences retained. Clonality was computed as one minus Shannon entropy normalized by log2 of the number of productive unique sequences. Public and private clones were assessed among the 100 most prevalent clones of each patient and control. A clone was defined as Susac-specific if it was absent from the healthy and MS cohorts, from roughly 1,000 published viral clones and from other ImmuneACCESS disease sequences. In TCRdb, the public reads were trimmed at Q25 with fastp and aligned with MiXCR, with productive beta chains retained. Every entry covers one CDR3 protein and lists the most common genes and DNA from its rows. The V and J calls and clone size are TCRdb's, not the authors'. The sample table contains some 150,000 distinct CDR3 sequences; only one count was recorded for about 94% of them. Around 0.21% of the sample goes to the ten largest clones.

Sequences were obtained from CD8+ T cells from PBMCs. The sequence joins TRBV9 to TRBJ2-7; possibly the D gene is TRBD2, per 5 matching bases. This TCR derives from a human donor with multiple sclerosis. The bases are TGTGCCAGCTCTGAGGGTTCTTTCTCCTACGAGCAGTACTTC. This yields the protein CASSEGSFSYEQYF.